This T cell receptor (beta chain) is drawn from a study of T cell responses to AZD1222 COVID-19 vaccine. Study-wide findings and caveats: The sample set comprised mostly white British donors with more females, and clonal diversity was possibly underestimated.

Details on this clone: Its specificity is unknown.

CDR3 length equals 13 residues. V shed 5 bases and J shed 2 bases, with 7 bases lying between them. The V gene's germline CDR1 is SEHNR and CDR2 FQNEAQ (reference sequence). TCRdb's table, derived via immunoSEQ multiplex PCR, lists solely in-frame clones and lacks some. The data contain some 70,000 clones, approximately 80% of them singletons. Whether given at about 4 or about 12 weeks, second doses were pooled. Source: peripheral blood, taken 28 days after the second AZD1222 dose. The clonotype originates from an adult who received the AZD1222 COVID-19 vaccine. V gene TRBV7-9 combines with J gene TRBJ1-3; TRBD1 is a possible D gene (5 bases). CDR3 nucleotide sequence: TGTGCCAGCAGCCCGGGGGCTGGAAACACCATATATTTT. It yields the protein CASSPGAGNTIYF.